The 27 T cell receptor beta chains in this list originate from one sample, sequenced in a study of early T cells in non-severe SARS-CoV-2 infection. TCRdb reprocessed the 5' RACE reads via MiXCR and lists one record per CDR3 protein. The data show tens of thousands of distinct CDR3 sequences, with approximately 10% seen just once and 6.5% held by the top ten. The sample was whole blood. These receptors all come from an adult who was a healthcare worker with PCR-confirmed SARS-CoV-2 infection or an uninfected control (not recorded which).

This clonotype was seen repeatedly, ten times or more. This sequence joins TRBV6-2 or TRBV6-3 and TRBJ2-1; tentative D call: TRBD1 (6 bases). Deletions cut 6 bases from V and 0 bases from J, with 12 bases between. The CDR3 spans 15 residues. Germline lookup yields CDR1 MNHEY and CDR2 SVGEGT. The CDR3 DNA sequence: TGTGCCAGCAGCACAACAGGGTACTCCTACAATGAGCAGTTCTTC. This encodes CASSTTGYSYNEQFF.

The chain carries TRBV10-3 and TRBJ2-7; 7 positions match TRBD1. CDR1 is ENHRY, CDR2 SYGVKD, per germline. This CDR3 is 15 amino acids long. The junction had 9 bases not matched to a gene; V was cut back by 3 bases and J by 4 bases. The CDR3 region has the DNA TGTGCCATCAGTGAACTACAGGGGCTAAGGTACGAGCAGTACTTC. Its protein product is CAISELQGLRYEQYF.

V is TRBV4-3 and J is TRBJ1-1; D may be TRBD1 (5 bases). V lost 5 bases to trimming and J lost 5 bases, with 15 bases between them. CDR3 length equals 14 residues. CDR1 LGHNA and CDR2 YSLEER come from the germline V gene. The CDR3 is CASSSGQGETEAFF. CDR3 nucleotide sequence: TGCGCCAGCAGCTCGGGGCAGGGAGAGACTGAAGCTTTCTTT.

This clonotype was found many times. The chain carries TRBV3-1 and TRBJ2-3; 9 bases match TRBD2. V gave up 6 bases and J gave up 6 bases; unmatched junction bases: 10. The CDR3 consists of 15 residues. Germline V gene data show CDR1 as LGHDT and CDR2 as YNNKEL (reference sequence). CDR3 nucleotides: TGTGCCAGCAGGGAGGCGGGAGGGCCTTTGGATACGCAGTATTTT. It translates to CASREAGGPLDTQYF.

This clonotype was counted between two and nine times. The V and J genes are TRBV5-1 and TRBJ2-7; D is unclear. Germline loops: CDR1 SGHRS, CDR2 YFSETQ. V was trimmed by 4 bases and J by 6 bases, leaving 20 bases between them. The length of the CDR3 is 15 residues. This CDR3 reads CASSGDLPSPVEQYF. CDR3 sequence (DNA): TGCGCCAGCAGCGGAGACTTGCCCTCTCCAGTCGAGCAGTACTTC.

The chain is built from TRBV11-1 and TRBJ2-6; the D is unclear. Germline assignment: CDR1 SGHAT and CDR2 FQDESV (reference sequence). The V end lost 2 bases, the J end lost 0 bases, and 5 bases lay between the germline ends. This CDR3 contains 15 residues. CDR3: CASSLSSSGANVLTF. The CDR3 nucleotides are TGTGCCAGCAGCTTATCATCCTCTGGGGCCAACGTCCTGACTTTC.

The V call is TRBV6-5, the J call TRBJ2-5; D is perhaps TRBD2 (5 bases). The germline V gene has CDR1 MNHEY and CDR2 SVGAGI. Trimming shortened V by 5 bases and J by 0 bases, and 7 bases separated the two germline ends. CDR3 length equals 13 residues. The CDR3 protein is CASSRLNQETQYF. The CDR3 coding sequence is TGTGCCAGCAGTCGACTAAACCAAGAGACCCAGTACTTC.

This clonotype was observed at least ten times. The rearrangement links TRBV5-4 to TRBJ1-1; TRBD1 matches at 7 bases. Trimming at V came to 0 bases and at J to 4 bases, leaving 3 bases not matched to a gene. The CDR3 is 14 residues long. CDR1 and CDR2 (germline): SGHNT, YYREEE (reference sequence). CDR3 DNA sequence: TGTGCCAGCAGCTTGGCAGGGGGACGCACTGAAGCTTTCTTT. Its translation: CASSLAGGRTEAFF.

This clonotype came up many times. The V call is TRBV7-8, the J call TRBJ2-2; a weak D match, TRBD1 (7 bases). V shed 2 bases and J shed 0 bases, with 13 bases lying between them. Germline CDR1 is SGHVS and CDR2 is FQNEAQ. The CDR3 is made up of 17 amino acids. The CDR3 DNA sequence: TGTGCCAGCAGCTTATTCTCCAGGGGGGCGAACACCGGGGAGCTGTTTTTT. Its protein product is CASSLFSRGANTGELFF.

This clonotype has more than one count but fewer than ten. This chain links TRBV5-1 with TRBJ1-5, with D tentatively TRBD1 (5 bases). CDR1 SGHRS and CDR2 YFSETQ come from the germline V gene. Between the trimmed V and J ends, which lost 4 bases and 5 bases, there was a span of 10 bases. The CDR3 loop spans 13 amino acids. In nucleotides, the CDR3 is TGCGCCAGCAGCCCCAGGGACGATCAGCCCCAGCATTTT. As protein: CASSPRDDQPQHF.

Only a few counts were recorded for this clonotype. A much larger clone lies one base from this, so it may be a read error. The V and J genes are TRBV25-1 and TRBJ2-3; no clear D. CDR3 size: 11 residues. Germline V gene data show CDR1 as MGHDK and CDR2 as SYGVNS. Trimming pared 5 bases from V and 2 bases from J, leaving 2 bases between. CDR3 DNA sequence: TGTGCCAGCAGTAACACAGATACGCAGTATTTT. Amino acids: CASSNTDTQYF.

This clonotype was counted many times. CDR3 sequence: CASRAGAGSPLHF. CDR3 sequence (DNA): TGTGCCAGCAGGGCAGGGGCTGGATCACCCCTCCACTTT. The rearrangement links TRBV6-6 to TRBJ1-6, with a tentative D call TRBD1 (6 bases). Trimming left V 6 bases short and J 10 bases short, with 13 bases between. The CDR3 is made up of 13 amino acids. Germline V lookup: CDR1 MNHNY, CDR2 SVGAGI (reference sequence).

This clonotype was observed many times. V is TRBV24-1 and J is TRBJ1-1; D remains ambiguous. Trimming stripped 7 bases from V and 3 bases from J, with 8 bases between. The V gene's germline CDR1 is KGHDR and CDR2 SFDVKD. The CDR3 runs 12 residues. DNA of the CDR3: TGTGCCACCAGCATAGGCTACACTGAAGCTTTCTTT. Amino acid sequence: CATSIGYTEAFF.

This clonotype was seen at least ten times. The chain combines TRBV10-2 with TRBJ1-1; 7 bases are shared with TRBD1. The CDR3 is 11 amino acids. Per germline, CDR1 WSHSY and CDR2 SAAADI. After removal of 6 bases from V and 9 bases from J, the junction contained 4 bases not matched to a gene. The CDR3 bases are TGCGCCAGCAGCCCAGGGGGTAAAGCTTTCTTT. Translation gives CASSPGGKAFF.

This clonotype was seen at least ten times. The chain recombines TRBV29-1 with TRBJ2-7; TRBD2 is a possible D gene (6 bases). V shed 0 bases and J shed 4 bases, with 13 bases lying between them. Per germline, CDR1 SQVTM and CDR2 ANQGSEA. The CDR3 is made up of 14 amino acids. CDR3 amino acids: CSVEDGSGRYEQYF. The DNA for the CDR3 is TGCAGCGTTGAAGATGGTTCAGGGAGGTACGAGCAGTACTTC.

This clonotype was detected ten times or more. The chain uses TRBV20-1 and TRBJ1-2; D possibly corresponds to TRBD1 (6 bases). Trimming left V 0 bases short and J 11 bases short, with 19 bases between. The germline gives CDR1 DFQATT, CDR2 SNEGSKA (reference sequence). The CDR3 covers 14 residues. CDR3 protein: CSARDTGVQGIYTF. The CDR3, as DNA: TGCAGTGCTAGAGATACGGGGGTACAGGGTATTTACACCTTC.

The sample holds a few counts of this clonotype. V and J are TRBV7-8 and TRBJ1-5; TRBD1 matches at 9 bases. V lost 1 base, J lost 6 bases, and 7 bases stayed unmatched. CDR3 length: 16 residues. Germline V gene data show CDR1 as SGHVS and CDR2 as FQNEAQ. CDR3 sequence: CASSLDRTGGIQPQHF. Here the CDR3 DNA reads TGTGCCAGCAGCTTAGACCGCACAGGGGGCATTCAGCCCCAGCATTTT.

This clonotype was counted ten times or more. J is TRBJ2-5 and V is TRBV7-9, with D possibly TRBD1 on 5 matching bases. The V and J ends lost 8 bases and 3 bases respectively, with 16 bases between them. The CDR3 extends over 14 amino acids. Germline CDR1 SEHNR, CDR2 FQNEAQ (reference sequence). The CDR3 DNA follows: TGTGCCAGCGGTGGTAACAGGCCCAAAGAGACCCAGTACTTC. Protein sequence: CASGGNRPKETQYF.

This clonotype was detected only a few times. The V call is TRBV7-2, the J call TRBJ2-7; possible D gene TRBD1, 6 bases. Trimming removed 2 bases from V and 4 bases from J, with 9 bases in between. The length of the CDR3 is 13 residues. The germline V gene encodes CDR1 SGHTA and CDR2 FQGNSA. CDR3 residues: CASSLMQGYEQYF. The CDR3 region has the DNA TGTGCCAGCAGCTTAATGCAGGGGTACGAGCAGTACTTC.

The sample holds many counts of this clonotype. This chain joins TRBV20-1 and TRBJ2-1; 8 bases fit TRBD2. V dropped 3 bases and J dropped 11; count of bases not matched to a gene: 15. CDR1 is DFQATT, CDR2 SNEGSKA, per germline (reference sequence). This CDR3 comprises 15 residues. Here the CDR3 reads CSARGSSGSVGKQFF. DNA of the CDR3: TGCAGTGCTAGGGGTTCAAGCGGGAGTGTAGGGAAGCAGTTCTTC.

The chain links TRBV20-1 to TRBJ2-3; the D gene is possibly TRBD1 (5 bases). The V gene's germline CDR1 is DFQATT and CDR2 SNEGSKA (reference sequence). The CDR3 consists of 13 residues. V was trimmed by 5 bases and J by 9 bases, leaving 18 bases between them. DNA of the CDR3: TGCAGTGCTCTAGGCAGGGTCCTATCAACGCAGTATTTT. The encoded protein is CSALGRVLSTQYF.

The chain has TRBV11-2 and TRBJ2-2; no clear D gene. There are 14 residues in the CDR3. Per germline, CDR1 SGHAT and CDR2 FQNNGV. Trimming took 5 bases from V and 4 from J, leaving 11 bases between them. CDR3 nucleotides: TGTGCCAGCAGCCCAAGGGCTTTCACCGGGGAGCTGTTTTTT. It translates to CASSPRAFTGELFF.

The count of this clonotype is one. Being one base from a much bigger clone, this may be a read error. The chain joins TRBV5-1 to TRBJ2-2; maybe TRBD1 (5 bases). The CDR3 totals 15 residues. Germline V gene data show CDR1 as SGHRS and CDR2 as YFSETQ. Here the CDR3 DNA reads TGCGCCAGCAGCTCAGACAGCGCGAACACCGAGGAGCTGTTTTTT. Residues: CASSSDSANTEELFF.

On this clonotype itself: This clone may be a read error of a much larger clone one base away. The chain employs TRBV20-1 and TRBJ2-3; the match to TRBD2 covers 12 bases. The length of the CDR3 is 15 residues. Germline V gives CDR1 DFQATT, CDR2 SNEGSKA (reference sequence). The CDR3 DNA follows: TGCAGTGCTAGGACTAGCGGGAGTCATGGCGATACGCAGAATTTT. Amino acid sequence: CSARTSGSHGDTQNF.

The chain uses TRBV7-2 and TRBJ2-2; 9 positions match TRBD2. J was trimmed by 4 bases and V by 8 bases; bases with no gene match: 5. Germline CDR1 and CDR2: SGHTA and FQGNSA. The CDR3 length is 14 residues. The CDR3 here is CASWWTSATGELFF. CDR3 DNA sequence: TGTGCCAGCTGGTGGACTAGCGCCACCGGGGAGCTGTTTTTT.

This clonotype occurred a few times. The chain carries TRBV19 and TRBJ2-7, with 9 positions matching TRBD2. Losses at the gene ends were 3 bases for V and 4 bases for J; bases not matched to a gene: 7. This CDR3 comprises 15 residues. The germline gives CDR1 LNHDA, CDR2 SQIVND (reference sequence). CDR3 in amino acids: CASSMVVAGAYEQYF. The CDR3 nucleotides read TGTGCCAGTAGTATGGTAGTAGCGGGAGCTTACGAGCAGTACTTC.

This clonotype was observed a few times. The chain couples TRBV12-3 or TRBV12-4 to TRBJ2-4; weak D call: TRBD2 (6 bases). The CDR3 length is 14 residues. V was trimmed by 1 base and J by 5 bases, leaving 9 bases between them. The CDR3 bases are TGTGCCAGCAGTTTAGGAATAGCGGAAAACATTCAGTACTTC. It yields the protein CASSLGIAENIQYF.